This TCR beta chain was retrieved from a study of monozygotic twins with cystic fibrosis (dated by TCRdb to 2020 to 2023). General notes on the study: Approximately 3.2 micrograms of fragmented DNA went through 15 PCR cycles to produce barcoded libraries. The study compared TCR beta repertoires within and between 16 monozygotic twin pairs with cystic fibrosis to assess genetic influence on V and J gene usage. Ten female and six male twin pairs, aged about 2.0 to 36.4 years (median roughly 9.5 years) and mostly children and adolescents, were included in the cohort. Twins were ranked among roughly 970 cohort participants for weight-for-height and FEVPerc (FEV1 disease centile) at the day of blood sampling. Data for three of the twin pairs had already been reported earlier in a different context. Overall study results and their limits: The cohort was small, and no association was found between shared CDR3 numbers and age, concordance or disease severity. Significantly higher nucleotide-identical clonotype sharing was observed within monozygotic CF twin pairs than between unrelated CF individuals (P = 0.000026, Mann-Whitney). Simpson clonality was generally low (median around 0.009), which suggests a naive-dominated repertoire, and clonality was higher in the most severely affected patients. In 13 of 16 pairs, V gene usage most closely resembled the co-twin's, and the same held for J usage in 8 of 16 pairs, a pattern suggesting genetic constraints.

CDR1 and CDR2, looked up from the germline V gene, are MGHRA and YSYEKL. Counted from cysteine to phenylalanine, this CDR3 has 15 amino acids. Kept here is only the CDR3 DNA, which spans 45 bases and is read in frame from base 1. Trimming takes 4 bases from V and 0 bases from J, and the germline ends sit 12 bases apart. The twin pairs came from the European Cystic Fibrosis Twin and Sibling Study Cohort, a cohort that recruited patients from over a hundred CF clinics across 14 European countries. Zygosity and CFTR genotype were confirmed in-house, and zygosity was tested by multiplex PCR of nine short tandem repeat loci. Each twin gave a peripheral blood sample, and clinical parameters were documented on that same day of blood sampling. Phenol/chloroform extraction was used to isolate genomic DNA from peripheral blood cells, and the DNA was then kept in TE buffer at 4 degrees C. The count of this clone is one. It lacks a known antigen. One base away there is no much larger clone; base qualities are not given.

TCR beta CDR3 regions were amplified by multiplex PCR using the immunoSEQ immune profiling system, following the manufacturer's instructions. Sequencing was performed on an Illumina NextSeq system. The authors processed their data as follows. Sequence data were processed on the immunoSEQ Analyzer platform, and clonality was computed as the square root of Simpson's index of productive rearrangements. Similarity in V and J usage was measured by Jensen-Shannon distance, and OLGA was used to compute CDR3 generation probabilities. The immuneACCESS database (August 2020) and VDJdb (December 2020) were searched for shared CDR3 sequences. TCRdb stores this immuneACCESS table with in-frame sequences only. Part of the clones is absent; in the studies checked, under half of the shortfall reflects unresolved V genes, and no reason is known for the rest. Clone size and the V and J calls come from that table; the DNA yielded D and trimming. The sample records approximately 23,000 clones, around nine tenths of which are singletons. The ten largest clones represent roughly 1.2% of the sample.

This receptor was identified in a woman between 25 and 40 years old with cystic fibrosis. Recombination joined TRBV4-1 with TRBJ1-1; TRBD1 is a weak D gene call, 5 bases matching. Specimen: blood. The DNA sequence follows: TGCGCCAGCAGCCGGTCCCCGGGACTGAACACTGAAGCTTTCTTT. Its amino acids are CASSRSPGLNTEAFF.